This T cell receptor beta chain was recorded in a study of blood T cells in healthy people across ages. Concerning this clonotype itself: This sequence may be a read error, since a much larger clone differs from it by one base.

Alongside a J-beta primer mix, a sample-barcoded 5' primer served in a second PCR lasting 7 to 11 cycles. A single record per CDR3 protein comes from TCRdb applying MiXCR to the 5' RACE reads. This table holds about 1,600,000 distinct CDR3 sequences, around 39% found once. Germline CDR1 and CDR2: MNHEY and SMNVEV (reference sequence). The CDR3 is 15 residues long. V lost 5 bases and J 11 bases, leaving 24 bases between the germline ends. The source is a woman under 30 in good health. The chain has TRBV27 and TRBJ2-5; D may be TRBD2 (6 bases). Material: blood. CDR3 amino acids: CASSDRDWGGGEQYF. The CDR3 DNA follows: TGTGCCAGCAGTGACCGGGACTGGGGTGGTGGTGAGCAGTACTTC.